Reported below is one TCR beta chain. This clone was found a few times. The antigen it recognizes is unknown. Base qualities were left out, and no much larger clone turns up one base away. These data belong to a study of shared clonotypes between healthy human individuals (dated by TCRdb to about 2020). As for the study more broadly: The cohort comprised a couple of women and a few men aged 18 to 49 years. To estimate repertoire size and how much clonotypes are shared between individuals, the study performed deep sequencing of blood TCR repertoires from 4 to 6 healthy adults. Libraries were prepared and TCR repertoires were sequenced by different laboratories using diverse techniques, in order to increase sequencing depth and limit assay-specific biases. Per donor, leukapheresis produced somewhere between about 0.94 and 10 billion PBMCs. For each donor, CD4 naive and CD4 memory were each run on three plates, CD8 naive on two plates, and CD8 memory on one plate.

Using the deep immunoSEQ assay, multiplex PCR amplified TCR CDR3 regions from genomic DNA. Extracted genomic DNA from each cell subset was distributed evenly across all wells of several immunoSEQ 96-well plates, and each plate was treated as a replicate. For sorted subsets, around 200 ng genomic DNA, equal to some 30,000 T cell genomes, was loaded into each replicate PCR. The purified libraries were quantified using a Qubit 3.0 fluorometer, sized with a Bioanalyzer 2100, and then quantified again using the KAPA Library Quantification kit. Every immunoSEQ 96-well plate was sequenced on a separate single-read 150-cycle Illumina NextSeq 550 flow cell. In the original analysis: Because the immunoSEQ output held only junctional sequences and lacked quality scores, the filtering could not match the filtering applied to full-length reads. To assign V/J genes and CDR3, sequences were annotated against IMGT germline references using PyIR, a Python wrapper for IgBLAST v1.9. Reads were filtered out if the reads had weak V/J assignments (E-value above 1e-6), no CDR3, stop codons, out-of-frame junctions, or ambiguous translated residues. A V3J clonotype was defined by an identical inferred V gene, J gene, and CDR3 amino acid sequence. Percentage overlap between repertoires was calculated by dividing the number of shared unique clonotypes by the size of the smaller repertoire. Richness of each repertoire was evaluated using RTK rarefaction, the Chao1 estimator, and Recon v2.1 estimates of unobserved clonotypes. For all TCRbeta clonotypes obtained by the gDNA method from four donors, generation probabilities were computed with OLGA. This immuneACCESS table, as held by TCRdb, lists in-frame sequences with V and J called but not all clones. Of the missing ones, under half trace to an unresolved V gene in checked studies; the others have no known cause. Clonal size and the V and J genes are those of that table, whereas D and trimming came from the DNA. Across this sample there are 600,000 to 750,000 clones, with 55% to 80% seen only once. The ten largest clones capture over 1.5% of the sample.

The CDR3 goes from the cysteine to the phenylalanine over 16 residues. Left in the record is the CDR3 DNA by itself, 48 bases read in frame from the first base. CDR1 SGHDT and CDR2 YYEEEE are derived from the germline V gene. V is trimmed back by 3 bases and J by 2 bases, and the junction contains 11 bases that no gene match accounts for. The donors were healthy, HIV-negative adults with no recently reported acute infections or vaccinations. Every donor was a Caucasian adult residing in Nashville, Tennessee, USA. CD4+ T cells were enriched by magnetic negative selection, after which naive cells were positively selected on CD45RA and the negative fraction was taken as the memory subset. After blood collection by leukapheresis, PBMCs were isolated using Ficoll-Histopaque density gradient centrifugation and then cryopreserved in the vapor phase of liquid nitrogen. Analytical flow cytometry was used to check the purity and quantity of each magnetically sorted T cell population. Genomic DNA was isolated from each sorted fraction and quantified by UV absorbance on a Nanodrop 2000c.

Overall study outcomes, separate from this receptor: About 5% of naive CD4, roughly 3.6% of naive CD8, about 2.1% of memory CD4, and less than 0.45% of memory CD8 clonotypes were shared across several donors. Compared with non-shared clonotypes, the clonotypes found in all four sorted-subset donors had higher generation probabilities. Rarefaction of sorted-subset datasets indicated incomplete sequencing despite the large sequencing depth. Because the study included a small number of donors, the genetic and exposure-history diversity represented was limited. Sampling was restricted to blood, and TCR repertoires in tissues likely differ from the TCR repertoires found in blood. Pairwise subsampling led to the expectation that sequencing depth would affect the degree of clonotype sharing among donors. Naive subsets generally had larger estimated clonotype richness than memory subsets.

This clonotype originated in a woman aged 25 to 45 in good health. This chain is built from TRBV5-6 and TRBJ2-7; 7 central nucleotides agree with TRBD1. Sequences were obtained from memory CD4+ T cells sorted from blood. The sample's cell subset or site, from its label and the paper: CD45RA-negative fraction. CDR3 reads: CASSWASGTAPYEQYF. In nucleotide form, the sequence is TGTGCCAGCAGCTGGGCATCGGGGACAGCTCCCTACGAGCAGTACTTC. Here the CDR3 is joined to the reference TRBV5-6 and TRBJ2-7 genes, and the full variable domain is: DAGVTQSPTHLIKTRGQQVTLRCSPKSGHDTVSWYQQALGQGPQFIFQYYEEEERQRGNFPDRFSGHQFPNYSSELNVNALLLGDSALYLCASSWASGTAPYEQYFGPGTRLTVT.